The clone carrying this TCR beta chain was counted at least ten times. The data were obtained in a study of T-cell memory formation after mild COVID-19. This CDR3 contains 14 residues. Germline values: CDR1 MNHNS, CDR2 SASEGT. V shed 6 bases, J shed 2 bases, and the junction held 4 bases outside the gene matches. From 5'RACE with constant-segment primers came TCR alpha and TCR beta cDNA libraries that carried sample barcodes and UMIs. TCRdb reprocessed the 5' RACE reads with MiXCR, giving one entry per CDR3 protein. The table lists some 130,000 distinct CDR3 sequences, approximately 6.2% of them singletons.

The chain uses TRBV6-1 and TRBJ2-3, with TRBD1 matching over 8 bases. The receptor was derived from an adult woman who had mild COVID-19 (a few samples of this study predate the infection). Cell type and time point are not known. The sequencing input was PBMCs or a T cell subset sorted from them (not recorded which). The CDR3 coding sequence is TGTGCCAGCAGATCGACAGGGGTCACAGATACGCAGTATTTT. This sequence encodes CASRSTGVTDTQYF.